The T cell receptor beta chain under discussion was sequenced for a study of T cells in Graves' hyperthyroidism and ophthalmopathy. Study context: Peripheral blood was collected at initial diagnosis, before any treatment. General study findings and limits: Ophthalmopathy, as predicted by the model, came a median 6.5 months after the prediction.

For Graves' hyperthyroidism to be stable, ophthalmopathy could not progress within 18 months. Exclusion of a patient resulted from uncontrolled infection, other autoimmune disease, pregnancy or lactation. This clonotype came up many times. Its antigen is unknown. Regions amplified from RNA transcripts were the TCR beta CDR3 regions. The HTBI primer set drove a first-round RT-PCR of the TCR CDR3. In TCRdb, the multiplex PCR reads were re-called with MiXCR into one record per CDR3 protein. The top ten hold 8.4% of the sample, which has 700,000 or so distinct CDR3 sequences, around 17% seen once. The V and J ends lost 4 bases and 3 bases, in that order; junction bases with no gene match: 1. CDR3 length: 15 residues. From germline, CDR1 is SGHAT and CDR2 FQDESV (reference sequence).

The sequenced sample consisted of blood. The chain uses TRBV11-1 and TRBJ2-3; the match to TRBD2 covers 13 bases. The sequence derives from a man aged 18 to 30 with Graves' hyperthyroidism. The CDR3 nucleotides are TGTGCCAGCAGCTGGACTAGCGGGAGAACAGATACGCAGTATTTT. Translation: CASSWTSGRTDTQYF.